The 7 T cell receptor beta chains reported below all come from one sample, sequenced in a study of blood T cell repertoires in COVID-19. Sequenced by immunoSEQ multiplex PCR; TCRdb stores in-frame clones only, minus some. This sample carries approximately 64,000 clones, more than 75% of them seen once, and the ten largest clones take 9.5% to 13%. Material for sequencing was PBMCs or T cells enriched from blood (not recorded which). Receptor source: a woman aged 40 to 50 who had recovered from COVID-19.

CDR3 protein: CASSTDRFAGNTIYF. DNA of the CDR3: TGTGCCAGCAGCACCGACAGGTTCGCAGGAAACACCATATATTTT. V is TRBV27 and J is TRBJ1-3; D is possibly TRBD1 (6 bases). Trimming took off 6 bases at V and 4 bases at J, with 16 bases between the two ends. CDR3 length equals 15 residues. The germline CDR1 and CDR2 sequences are MNHEY and SMNVEV (reference sequence).

The chain couples TRBV3-1 (or the pseudogene TRBV3-2) to TRBJ2-5; D possibly corresponds to TRBD2 (6 bases). V lost 4 bases and J lost 4, with 16 bases in between. Per the germline V gene, CDR1 is LGHDT and CDR2 is YNNKEL (reference sequence). The CDR3 consists of 15 residues. DNA of the CDR3: TGTGCCAGCAGCCGAGAGGAGGGGCGCCTAGAGACCCAGTACTTC. As protein: CASSREEGRLETQYF.

The chain is built from TRBV19 and TRBJ1-2, with D maybe TRBD1 (5 bases). Between the trimmed V and J ends, which lost 5 bases and 5 bases, there was a span of 21 bases. CDR1 LNHDA and CDR2 SQIVND come from the germline V gene (reference sequence). CDR3 size: 16 residues. In DNA, the CDR3 is TGTGCCAGTAGTCCCAACCTGGGACTTGCTGGATATGGCTACACCTTC. Translated: CASSPNLGLAGYGYTF.

The chain recombines TRBV7-9 with TRBJ2-1; 7 bases agree with TRBD2. V was clipped by 5 bases and J by 8 bases; unmatched bases: 12. The germline V gene has CDR1 SEHNR and CDR2 FQNEAQ (reference sequence). The CDR3 has 15 residues. The CDR3 here is CASSHSGAKGYEQFF. CDR3 DNA: TGTGCCAGCAGCCACAGCGGGGCAAAAGGCTATGAGCAGTTCTTC.

This rearrangement joins TRBV7-2 to TRBJ2-1; 11 bases are a match to TRBD2. This CDR3 is 17 amino acids long. The V segment lost 2 bases and the J segment 1 base; nucleotides outside the gene matches: 4. In germline, CDR1 is SGHTA, CDR2 FQGNSA. For the CDR3, the DNA is TGTGCCAGCAGCTTATCTAGCGGGGGGATATCCTACAATGAGCAGTTCTTC. Its protein is CASSLSSGGISYNEQFF.

V and J are TRBV19 and TRBJ2-6, with TRBD2 matching over 9 bases. V dropped 5 bases and J dropped 0; count of bases not matched to a gene: 5. Germline CDR1 LNHDA, CDR2 SQIVND (reference sequence). This CDR3 region has 17 residues. The CDR3 DNA follows: TGTGCCAGTAGTGCGGGACTAGCTAGCTCTGGGGCCAACGTCCTGACTTTC. It yields the protein CASSAGLASSGANVLTF.

The CDR3 protein is CASTHEGNQPQHF. The CDR3 DNA is TGTGCCAGCACTCACGAGGGCAATCAGCCCCAGCATTTT. The chain couples TRBV6-6 to TRBJ1-5; D not certain. Looked up from germline, CDR1 is MNHNY and CDR2 is SVGAGI (reference sequence). The V end was cut by 7 bases, the J end by 2 bases, with 9 bases between. This CDR3 contains 13 residues.